This T cell receptor (beta chain) was sequenced in a study of blood T cell repertoires in COVID-19. Study summary: Samples came from the United States, Italy and Spain, spanning acute and convalescent COVID-19. In each case, the material was cDNA or gDNA derived from T cells, B-cell-depleted T cells, or PBMCs.

As originally analysed: Amplification of reference gene primers was used by the study to estimate nucleated cell counts. The repertoire was sequenced with immunoSEQ multiplex PCR; TCRdb's copy has only in-frame clones and lacks some. V, J and clone size reflect that table, while D and trimming were determined from the DNA. The sample has about 190,000 clones; approximately 85% are singletons. From germline, CDR1 is MRHNA and CDR2 SNTAGT. The V segment lost 4 bases and the J segment 3 bases; nucleotides outside the gene matches: 1. The CDR3 runs to 13 residues. The specimen was peripheral blood. The rearrangement joins TRBV6-4 to TRBJ2-5, with 8 positions matching TRBD1. The clonotype comes from a woman in her 70s with active or convalescent COVID-19. CDR3 DNA: TGTGCCAGCAGTGCGGACAGGGAAGAGACCCAGTACTTC. Its translation is CASSADREETQYF.